This T cell receptor (beta chain) was captured by sequencing in a study of blood T cells in healthy people across ages. Overall study findings and caveats: Diversity of TCR beta per million T cells declined in a roughly linear way with age.

As regards this clonotype: Its antigen is not identified.

A second PCR of roughly 7 to 11 cycles used a sample-barcoded 5' primer and a J-beta primer mix. MiXCR, run by TCRdb on the 5' RACE reads, gives a single entry per CDR3 protein. This sample carries more than 650,000 distinct CDR3 sequences, 22% of them seen once, and the ten largest clones take roughly 22%. The V and J ends lost 3 bases and 7 bases respectively, with 21 bases between them. Germline lookup yields CDR1 LGHNA and CDR2 YSLEER. The CDR3 spans 16 residues. Isolation per sample recovered at least 6 million PBMCs. Per sample, extraction of total RNA gave at least 5.5 micrograms in every case.

The sequenced sample consisted of blood. The chain carries TRBV4-3 and TRBJ1-2, with D tentatively TRBD1 (5 bases). This TCR derives from a man between 65 and 80 years old in good health. CDR3 coding DNA: TGCGCCAGCAGCCAGGACGGGACTCGAAAAGGAGGTGGCTACACCTTC. The encoded protein is CASSQDGTRKGGGYTF.